This T cell receptor beta chain derives from a study of blood T cell repertoires in COVID-19. Study as a whole: There were acute and convalescent COVID-19 samples, and they came from the United States, Italy and Spain. PBMCs, B-cell-depleted T cells, or T cells provided the cDNA or gDNA that made up the material.

How the authors handled the data: Cell counts per sample came from amplifying reference gene primers. Clones were sequenced by immunoSEQ multiplex PCR, and TCRdb holds only the in-frame ones, with some missing. The DNA was the basis for D and trimming; V, J and clone size are from that table. Of some 220,000 clones in the sample, 84% were seen once. CDR1 MNHEY and CDR2 SVGEGT come from the germline V gene. The CDR3 has 15 amino acids. V lost 2 bases, J lost 2 bases, and 6 bases stayed unmatched. V and J are TRBV6-2 or TRBV6-3 and TRBJ2-7, with 7 bases that match TRBD2. This TCR derives from a man between 45 and 60 years old with active or convalescent COVID-19. Sequencing input: peripheral blood. The CDR3 reads CASSYASGIAYEQYF. In DNA, the CDR3 is TGTGCCAGCAGTTACGCTAGCGGAATTGCCTACGAGCAGTACTTC.